This T cell receptor (beta chain) was retrieved from a study of blood T cells in healthy people across ages (dated by TCRdb to between 2015 and 2016). Background on the whole study: In model experiments, roughly one uniquely barcoded TCR beta cDNA molecule per two T cells was captured by template switching. To track age-related changes in TCR beta repertoire diversity, the study relied on deep sequencing normalized with unique cDNA molecular identifiers. Donors were grouped into four age groups: young (average approximately 15 years), middle-aged (roughly 40), aged (roughly 67) and long-lived (over 80). To avoid experimental bias, donors of different ages were spread randomly across the sequencing lanes. Two additional independent replicas of 1 million unique cDNA reads from the same blood draw were analyzed for two donors (one aged 18 to 30 and one aged 80 or older).

The trim is 11 bases for V and 9 bases for J, with a gap of 28 bases between the germline ends. Measured from the cysteine to the phenylalanine, the CDR3 is 15 residues long. Only the CDR3 part of the read is kept: 45 bases, read in frame from the first base. The germline V gene sets CDR1 to MNHNS and CDR2 to SASEGT. Points on this clonotype: The antigen this receptor binds is unknown. No clone much larger than this one lies a single base away; base qualities are absent.

Preparation of the library involved 5' RACE. The sequencing machine was an Illumina HiSeq 2500. A second roughly 6 to 12 cycle PCR used a sample-barcoded 5' primer and a J-beta primer mix. A template-switch 5' adaptor carrying 12 random nucleotides introduced a unique molecular identifier onto each TCR beta cDNA molecule. Each sample yielded at least 3 million CDR3-containing paired-end reads. The Mint cDNA synthesis kit, primed by a TRBC-specific oligonucleotide, was used to synthesize first-strand cDNA from all RNA. All cDNA was treated with uracil-DNA glycosylase and then went through a first 18-cycle PCR with the universal primers M1SS and BC2_uni_R. On the study's bioinformatics: Normalization of each sample was performed by random selection of 1 million high-quality reads, each carrying a distinct molecular identifier. Reads with shared molecular identifiers were discarded instead of being binned into consensus sequences. CDR3 identification, clonotype clustering and error correction used MiTCR with a Q25 quality threshold and the strictest error-elimination algorithm. A nonparametric unseen species model with Euler transformation was used to estimate lower-bound total TCR beta diversity. TCRdb trimmed public reads at Q25 via fastp, called clones via MiXCR and kept in-frame beta chains. Rows with one shared CDR3 protein collapse into an entry with the most common genes and DNA. TCRdb's processing, not the study's, gives the V and J calls here. This sample is represented by approximately 770,000 distinct CDR3 sequences; 58% of them were singletons. 22% of the sample is taken by the ten largest.

Donors were about 36 systemically healthy Caucasian individuals from Russia aged 6 to 90 years. Ten milliliters of peripheral blood were collected from each donor into EDTA-treated Vacutainer tubes. PBMCs were isolated by Ficoll-Paque density-gradient centrifugation, with at least 7 million obtained per sample. Total RNA was extracted from PBMCs with Trizol reagent, with at least 6 micrograms obtained per sample. For every donor, an aliquot of PBMCs went through flow cytometry to measure the percentages of naive CD45RAhigh/CD27high T cells. Here is what the overall study found, with its caveats: There was a strong correlation between observed TCR beta diversity and the percentage of naive T cells measured by flow cytometry. Observed TCR beta diversity per million T cells fell roughly linearly with age, and a significant reduction was already apparent by age around 36. Because profiling used bulk unsorted PBMCs, naive and antigen-experienced compartments could not be compared conclusively. Estimates of total diversity based on one million sequenced T cells were regarded as lower bounds and as underestimates. Because the CMV infection status of the donors was unknown, age-related changes in expanded clonotypes may potentially have been confounded. The long-lived group showed more naive CD4+ T cells, fewer expanded clones and increased TCR diversity than the aged group, suggesting age selection.

The receptor comes from a man in his thirties or forties in good health. The chain uses TRBV6-1 and TRBJ2-5; TRBD2 is a weak D gene call, 5 bases matching. Sequencing used blood. CDR3 region: CAAQRKTDAIGAQYF. The bases read TGTGCCGCCCAAAGGAAGACGGACGCAATCGGGGCCCAGTACTTC.